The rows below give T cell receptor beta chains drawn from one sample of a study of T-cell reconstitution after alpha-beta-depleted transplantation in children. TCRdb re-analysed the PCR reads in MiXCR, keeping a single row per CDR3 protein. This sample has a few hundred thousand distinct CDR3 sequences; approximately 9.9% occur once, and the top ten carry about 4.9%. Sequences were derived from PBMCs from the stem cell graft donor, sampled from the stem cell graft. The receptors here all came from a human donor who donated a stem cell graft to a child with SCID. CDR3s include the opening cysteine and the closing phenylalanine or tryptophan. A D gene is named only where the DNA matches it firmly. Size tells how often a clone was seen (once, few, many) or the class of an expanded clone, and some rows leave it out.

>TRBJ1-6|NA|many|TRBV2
TGTGCCAGCACCAGCCCGCCGGCGGGTTCACCCCTCCACTTT
CASTSPPAGSPLHF
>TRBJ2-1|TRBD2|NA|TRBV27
TGTGCCAGCAGGGCCCGTGGTAGCGGGGGGTACAATGAGCAGTTCTTC
CASRARGSGGYNEQFF
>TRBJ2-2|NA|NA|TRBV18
TGTGCCAGCTCACCATCCGTTCTAGGGGTCACCGGGGAGCTGTTTTTT
CASSPSVLGVTGELFF
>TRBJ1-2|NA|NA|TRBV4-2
TGTGCCAGCAGCCCCCGGGGCGGGGCAGACTATGGCTACACCTTC
CASSPRGGADYGYTF
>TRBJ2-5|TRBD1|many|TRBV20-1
TGCAGTGCCGCCGAACAGGGGGAGACCCAGTACTTC
CSAAEQGETQYF
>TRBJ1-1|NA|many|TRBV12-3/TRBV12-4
TGTGCCAGCAGTTTAAAAGGGATGAACACTGAAGCTTTCTTT
CASSLKGMNTEAFF
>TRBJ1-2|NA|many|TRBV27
TGTGCCAGCAGTTTCGGGAATCTCTATGGCTACACCTTC
CASSFGNLYGYTF
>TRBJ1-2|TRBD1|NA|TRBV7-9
TGTGCCAGCAGCTTAGTAGCAGGGGGCAGCTATGGCTACACCTTC
CASSLVAGGSYGYTF
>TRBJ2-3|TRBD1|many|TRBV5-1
TGCGCCAGCAGCCCTCCGGGACAGGGGGCAACAGATACGCAGTATTTT
CASSPPGQGATDTQYF
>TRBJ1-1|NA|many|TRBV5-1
TGCGCCAGCAGGTGGATCAGGAACACTGAAGCTTTCTTT
CASRWIRNTEAFF
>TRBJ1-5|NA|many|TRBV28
TGTGCCAGCAGCGGAGGCAATCAGCCCCAGCATTTT
CASSGGNQPQHF
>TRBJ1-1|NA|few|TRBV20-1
TGCAGTGCTACGGTAGGGGGGGGAACTGAAGCTTTCTTT
CSATVGGGTEAFF
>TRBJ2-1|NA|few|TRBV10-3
TGTGCCATCAGTGCCACAGCCAATGAGCAGTTCTTC
CAISATANEQFF
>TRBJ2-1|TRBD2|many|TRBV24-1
TGTGCCACCAGTGACCTGACGATGGGAGGGCACAATGAGCAGTTCTTC
CATSDLTMGGHNEQFF
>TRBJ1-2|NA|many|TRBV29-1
TGCAGCGTTACCTACTCCGGCGGGGCTGGCTACACCTTC
CSVTYSGGAGYTF
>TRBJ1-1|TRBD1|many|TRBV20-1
TGCAGTGCCAGGACAGGCTTTAACACTGAAGCTTTCTTT
CSARTGFNTEAFF
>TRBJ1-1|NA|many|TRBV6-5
TGTGCCAGCAGTTACCATCCCTCCGACAGGCTCAACACTGAAGCTTTCTTT
CASSYHPSDRLNTEAFF
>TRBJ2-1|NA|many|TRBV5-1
TGCGCCAGCAGCTTGGGGAATTACAATGAGCAGTTCTTC
CASSLGNYNEQFF
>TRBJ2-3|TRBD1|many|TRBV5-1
TGCGCCAGCAGCTTGGCGGGGACAGGGTACACAGATACGCAGTATTTT
CASSLAGTGYTDTQYF
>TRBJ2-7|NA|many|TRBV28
TGTGCCAGCAGCCAAAAACAGGGAACCGAGCAGTACTTC
CASSQKQGTEQYF
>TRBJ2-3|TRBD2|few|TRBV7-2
TGTGCCAGCAGCATACGGCCGGGACTAGCTCGGGCAGATACGCAGTATTTT
CASSIRPGLARADTQYF
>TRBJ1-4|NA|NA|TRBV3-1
TGTGCCTGCTGCCCAGAAGGGGGATCGTCGACTAATGAAAAACTGTTTTTT
CACCPEGGSSTNEKLFF
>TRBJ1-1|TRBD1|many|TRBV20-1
TGCAGTGCTAGAGAGGGGACAGGGGGCTTTGAAGCTTTCTTT
CSAREGTGGFEAFF
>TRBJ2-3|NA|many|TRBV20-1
TGCAGTGCCCGGACGGGCCCCAGCACAGATACGCAGTATTTT
CSARTGPSTDTQYF
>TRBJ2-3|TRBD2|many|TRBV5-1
TGCGCCAGCAGCACGGGACTAGCGGGGAACCGTTACACAGATACGCAGTATTTT
CASSTGLAGNRYTDTQYF
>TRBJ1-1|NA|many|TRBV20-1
TGCAGTGCTTCGGACCCTAAAGGGTACACTGAAGCTTTCTTT
CSASDPKGYTEAFF
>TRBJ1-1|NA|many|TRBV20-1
TGCAGTGCGGGGTTGGTAACTTTCTTT
CSAGLVTFF
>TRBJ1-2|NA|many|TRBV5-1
TGCGCCAGCAGCGCGGGATCTTATGGCTACACCTTC
CASSAGSYGYTF
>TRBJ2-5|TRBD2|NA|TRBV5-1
TGCGCCAGCTCCAGACTAGCGGGGATTGAAGAGACCCAGTACTTC
CASSRLAGIEETQYF
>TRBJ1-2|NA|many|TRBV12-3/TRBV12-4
TGTGCCAGCAGTTTATTGAGCCAGGGAGGCGACTATGGCTACACCTTC
CASSLLSQGGDYGYTF
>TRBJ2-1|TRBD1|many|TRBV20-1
TGCAGTGCCAGATGGGACAGGGGCCACAATGAGCAGTTCTTC
CSARWDRGHNEQFF
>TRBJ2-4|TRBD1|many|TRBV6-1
TGTGCCAGCAGAGACATCATACAGGGGATAGCCAAAAACATTCAGTACTTC
CASRDIIQGIAKNIQYF
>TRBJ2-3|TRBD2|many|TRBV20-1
TGCAGTGCTAGAGATCCCTCGGCGGGGGGAAGTACGCAGTATTTT
CSARDPSAGGSTQYF
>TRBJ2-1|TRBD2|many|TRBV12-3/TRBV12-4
TGTGCCAGCAGCATAGCGGGGGGGCTGTCGGCTGAGCAGTTCTTC
CASSIAGGLSAEQFF
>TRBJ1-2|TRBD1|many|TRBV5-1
TGCGCCAGTTACGGAGGGGGCGACTATGGCTACACCTTC
CASYGGGDYGYTF
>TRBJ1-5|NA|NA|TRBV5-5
TGTGCCAGCAGCCCGTCAGGGGCGATTAGCAATCAGCCCCAGCATTTT
CASSPSGAISNQPQHF
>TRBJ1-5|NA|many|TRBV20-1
TGCAGTGCTAGAGATCCGGGGGCAAGTCAGCCCCAGCATTTT
CSARDPGASQPQHF
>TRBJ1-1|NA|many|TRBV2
TGTGCCAGCAGGGAACAAAGGGACACTGAAGCTTTCTTT
CASREQRDTEAFF
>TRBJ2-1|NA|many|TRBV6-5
TGTGCCAGCAGTTACGCGGGGGCGAGGGGTGAGCAGTTCTTC
CASSYAGARGEQFF